These T cell receptor beta chains were read from a single sample in a study of OX40 agonist ivuxolimab in advanced cancers. Only in-frame clones appear in the TCRdb table, and some are missing; sequencing was by immunoSEQ multiplex PCR. Found here are around 57,000 clones, roughly 84% of them singletons; the top ten hold under 0.6%. Sequences were derived from CD4+ or CD8+ T cells sorted from blood, sampled in a trial of the OX40 agonist ivuxolimab. The receptors come from an adult with an advanced solid tumor such as melanoma, head and neck, liver or kidney cancer. CDR3s leave out the opening cysteine and the closing phenylalanine or tryptophan.

j_call v_call cdr3_aa
TRBJ2-1 TRBV29-1 SVEGREGLNEQF
TRBJ1-5 TRBV19 ASVQGNQPQH
TRBJ2-2 TRBV11-3 ASSLGAGVTGELF
TRBJ2-3 TRBV11-2 ASSHGRGRGGNTDTQY
TRBJ2-1 TRBV4-2 ASSQEPLAGEGVNEQF
TRBJ2-7 TRBV28 ASSFSFGGGEGVYEQY
TRBJ2-5 TRBV5-6 ASSQTGRETQY
TRBJ1-5 TRBV7-2 ASSLDGQTGQPQH
TRBJ2-6 TRBV4-3 ASRSTGANVLT
TRBJ2-5 TRBV30 ACLAAETQY
TRBJ2-3 TRBV7-9 ASSLGGSGDTQY
TRBJ2-1 TRBV18 ASSPLSGGPYNEQF
TRBJ2-3 TRBV7-2 ASSLTLFTDTQY
TRBJ2-7 TRBV7-2 ASSPRTSGRRFEQY
TRBJ2-3 TRBV5-1 ASQPFKGASDTQY
TRBJ2-1 TRBV11-2 ASRDSSSYNEQF
TRBJ2-3 TRBV19 ASSIRPQSDTQY
TRBJ2-2 TRBV11-3 ASSSPGGTGTGELF
TRBJ2-3 TRBV19 ATRRLAGVEEDTQY
TRBJ1-5 TRBV30 AWSPPRGAYNQPQH
TRBJ2-2 TRBV6-1 ASILQGGDTGELF
TRBJ1-3 TRBV19 ASSINGPREASGNTIY
TRBJ2-1 TRBV6-4 ASSDSTYWVYNEQF
TRBJ1-2 TRBV7-2 ASSLQINTNGYT
TRBJ2-1 TRBV7-2 ASSPDPGLPQF